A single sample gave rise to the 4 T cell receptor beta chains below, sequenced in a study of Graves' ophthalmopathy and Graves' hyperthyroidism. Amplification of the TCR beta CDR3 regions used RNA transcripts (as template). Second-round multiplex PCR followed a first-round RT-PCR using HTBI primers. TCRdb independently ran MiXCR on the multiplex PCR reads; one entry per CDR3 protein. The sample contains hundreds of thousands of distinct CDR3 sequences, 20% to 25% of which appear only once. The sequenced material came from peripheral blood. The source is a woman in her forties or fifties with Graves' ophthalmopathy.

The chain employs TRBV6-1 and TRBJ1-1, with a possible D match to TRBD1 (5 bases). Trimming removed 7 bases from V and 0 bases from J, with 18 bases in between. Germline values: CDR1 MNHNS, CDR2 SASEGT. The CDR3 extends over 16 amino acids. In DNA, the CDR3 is TGTGCCAGCAATCAAGGGGACTACACAGTGAACACTGAAGCTTTCTTT. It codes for CASNQGDYTVNTEAFF.

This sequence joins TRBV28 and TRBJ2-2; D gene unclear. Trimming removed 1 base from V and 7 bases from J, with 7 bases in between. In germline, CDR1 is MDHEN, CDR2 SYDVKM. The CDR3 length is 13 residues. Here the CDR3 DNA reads TGTGCCAGCAGTTTATCCCTTCTCGGGGAGCTGTTTTTT. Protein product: CASSLSLLGELFF.

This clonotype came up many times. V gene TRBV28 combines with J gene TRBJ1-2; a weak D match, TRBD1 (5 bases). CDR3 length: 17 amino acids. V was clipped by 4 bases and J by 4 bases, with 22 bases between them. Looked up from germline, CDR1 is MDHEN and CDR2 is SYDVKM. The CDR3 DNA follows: TGTGCCAGCAGTTCCCGCCTCGGGGCAGGAAGACTCTATGGCTACACCTTC. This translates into CASSSRLGAGRLYGYTF.

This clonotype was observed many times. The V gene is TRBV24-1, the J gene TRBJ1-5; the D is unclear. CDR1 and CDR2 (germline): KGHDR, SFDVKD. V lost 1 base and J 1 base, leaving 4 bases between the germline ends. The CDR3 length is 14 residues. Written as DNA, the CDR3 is TGTGCCACCAGTGATTTTGTGAGCAATCAGCCCCAGCATTTT. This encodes CATSDFVSNQPQHF.